The entry that follows covers one T cell receptor beta chain sequence. The sample is drawn from a study of T cell changes during pregnancy in multiple sclerosis. V lost 4 bases to trimming and J lost 8 bases; unmatched junction nucleotides: 12. This CDR3 contains 15 residues. The germline V gene encodes CDR1 SGHRS and CDR2 YFSETQ. Profiling relied on immunoSEQ multiplex PCR, and the TCRdb table lists in-frame clones only, not all of them. Of 42,000 or so clones in the sample, about 94% are singletons; the top ten hold about 0.38%. The rearrangement links TRBV5-1 to TRBJ2-3; the match to TRBD2 covers 8 bases. This specimen consisted of CD4+ T cells from peripheral blood mononuclear cells, obtained after pregnancy. The receptor was isolated from a female donor with multiple sclerosis, enrolled in a pregnancy study. The CDR3 coding sequence is TGCGCCAGCAGCGTCGGCGGGGGGACTGTAGGTACGCAGTATTTT. It codes for CASSVGGGTVGTQYF.